This T cell receptor beta chain was profiled in a study of shared clonotypes between healthy human individuals. Study summary: For every donor, three CD4 naive, three CD4 memory, two CD8 naive and one CD8 memory plates were used.

In germline, CDR1 is MDHEN, CDR2 SYDVKM. J gave up 2 bases and V 7 bases, and 5 bases lay outside the gene matches. This CDR3 region has 14 residues. Only in-frame clones appear in the TCRdb table, and some are missing; sequencing was by immunoSEQ multiplex PCR. This table holds about 2.4 million clones, approximately 94% found once. Concerning this clone itself: What it binds is unknown.

Points from the study as a whole: Sequencing depth was a factor that was expected to affect clonotype sharing among donors.

Study donors comprised healthy, HIV-negative adults devoid of recent acute infection or vaccination. The chain recombines TRBV28 with TRBJ2-7, with 10 bases identical to TRBD2. The sequencing sample was made of naive CD4+ T cells from PBMCs. Documented subset: CD45RA+ positively selected. The sequence derives from a man between 18 and 35 years old in good health. Some clones in this sample may be carry-over from other donors' samples. In DNA, the CDR3 is TGTGCCAGCACCCTAGCGGGAGAGCCCTACGAGCAGTACTTC. It yields the protein CASTLAGEPYEQYF.